The present TCR beta chain was sequenced within a study of T-cell memory formation after mild COVID-19. For the study at large: TCR clusters were mostly donor specific. The study, taken as a whole, reports: Confirmation was lacking for SARS-CoV-2 specificity of second-wave clones that peaked on day 37. The study detected some responding clones in pre-infection memory, suggesting cross-reactive memory joined. CD4+ contracting clones lay mainly in CM and EM, CD8+ ones in EMRA.

V shed 2 bases, J shed 3 bases, and the junction held 6 bases outside the gene matches. Germline V CDR1 and CDR2: SGHTA, FQGNSA. The CDR3 extends over 15 amino acids. Each CDR3 protein gets one entry after TCRdb re-called the 5' RACE reads with MiXCR. The sample lists 560,000 or so distinct CDR3 sequences, about 18% seen once, with about 8.1% in the top ten. Worth noting for this clonotype: The antigen remains undetermined.

The sample was PBMCs or a T cell subset sorted from them (not recorded which). The sequence was collected from an adult woman who had mild COVID-19 (a few samples of this study predate the infection). Cell type and time point are not known. J is TRBJ1-2 and V is TRBV7-2; 7 bases match TRBD1. Here the CDR3 reads CASSLSTGLDYGYTF. Written as DNA, the CDR3 is TGTGCCAGCAGCTTATCGACAGGGTTGGACTATGGCTACACCTTC.